The 21 T cell receptor beta chains given below trace back to one sample, sequenced in a study of T cell changes during pregnancy in multiple sclerosis. TCRdb keeps only in-frame clones here, not all; method: immunoSEQ multiplex PCR. This sample has over 20,000 clones, with around 90% found just once. The source material was CD8+ T cells from peripheral blood mononuclear cells, sampled in the second trimester of pregnancy. Receptors were obtained from a female donor in good health, enrolled as a control in a pregnancy study.

The V gene is TRBV7-9, the J gene TRBJ2-5, with D perhaps TRBD1 (6 bases). This CDR3 comprises 15 residues. Deletions cut 1 base from V and 10 bases from J, with 19 bases between. Germline V gene data show CDR1 as SEHNR and CDR2 as FQNEAQ (reference sequence). CDR3: CASSLVGSGPGDQYF. The DNA of the CDR3 is TGTGCCAGCAGCTTAGTAGGGTCGGGGCCAGGGGACCAGTACTTC.

CDR3 bases: TGTGCCAGCAGATTCCCCGGAGTCTACAATGAGCAGTTCTTC. Encoded protein: CASRFPGVYNEQFF. The chain uses TRBV28 and TRBJ2-1; D gene unclear. CDR1 is MDHEN and CDR2 is SYDVKM in the germline V gene. Trimming removed 6 bases at V and 3 bases at J, with 12 bases between. The CDR3 runs to 14 residues. Drawing the rest from reference TRBV28 and TRBJ2-1, the complete variable domain is DVKVTQSSRYLVKRTGEKVFLECVQDMDHENMFWYRQDPGLGLRLIYFSYDVKMKEKGDIPEGYSVSREKKERFSLILESASTNQTSMYLCASRFPGVYNEQFFGPGTRLTVL.

Here the CDR3 DNA reads TGCGCCAGCAGACGAACAGGTATAAGGGACACTGAAGCTTTCTTT. It is translated as CASRRTGIRDTEAFF. J is TRBJ1-1 and V is TRBV5-1, with D possibly TRBD1 on 5 matching bases. Germline CDR1 reads SGHRS; CDR2 reads YFSETQ. CDR3 length: 15 residues. The V and J ends lost 5 bases and 3 bases respectively, with 17 bases between them. Complete variable domain (other parts from reference TRBV5-1 and TRBJ1-1): KAGVTQTPRYLIKTRGQQVTLSCSPISGHRSVSWYQQTPGQGLQFLFEYFSETQRNKGNFPGRFSGRQFSNSRSEMNVSTLELGDSALYLCASRRTGIRDTEAFFGQGTRLTVV.

The CDR3 protein is CASSEAGVYNEQFF. CDR3 DNA sequence: TGTGCCAGCAGCGAAGCGGGAGTATACAATGAGCAGTTCTTC. The V gene is TRBV28, the J gene TRBJ2-1; TRBD2 aligns across 8 bases. The germline gives CDR1 MDHEN, CDR2 SYDVKM. Trimming removed 6 bases from V and 4 bases from J; junction bases left unmatched: 5. The CDR3 loop spans 14 amino acids.

The chain combines TRBV10-3 with TRBJ2-7, with 11 bases matching TRBD2. Unmatched junction bases numbered 4, after V lost 9 bases and J lost 3 bases. The CDR3 has 13 amino acids. Germline CDR1 reads ENHRY; CDR2 reads SYGVKD. The CDR3, as DNA: TGTGCCATGATAACTAGCGGGAGCTACGAGCAGTACTTC. As protein: CAMITSGSYEQYF.

The V and J genes are TRBV7-8 and TRBJ2-6; no firm D call. In germline, CDR1 is SGHVS, CDR2 FQNEAQ. The V and J ends lost 5 bases and 5 bases respectively, with 22 bases between them. This CDR3 spans 18 amino acids. The CDR3 sequence: CASSKLAYPQSRANVLTF. In nucleotides, the CDR3 is TGTGCCAGCAGCAAATTAGCTTACCCACAAAGTCGGGCCAACGTCCTGACTTTC. Drawing the rest from reference TRBV7-8 and TRBJ2-6, the complete variable domain is GAGVSQSPRYKVAKRGQDVALRCDPISGHVSLFWYQQALGQGPEFLTYFQNEAQLDKSGLPSDRFFAERPEGSVSTLKIQRTQQEDSAVYLCASSKLAYPQSRANVLTFGAGSRLTVL.

The rearrangement joins TRBV6-1 to TRBJ1-5; D unclear. This CDR3 is built from 15 residues. Trimming took off 3 bases at V and 1 base at J, with 10 bases between the two ends. Per germline, CDR1 MNHNS and CDR2 SASEGT. In DNA form, the CDR3 reads TGTGCCAGCAGTGATGACGGAGGGAGCAATCAGCCCCAGCATTTT. It translates to CASSDDGGSNQPQHF.

The gene calls are TRBV6-4 and TRBJ2-3; 7 positions match TRBD2. The CDR3 totals 13 residues. The ends lost 7 bases at V and 6 bases at J; junction bases unmatched: 7. Germline CDR1 and CDR2: MRHNA and SNTAGT. This chain's CDR3 is CASNSTGGDTQYF. DNA of the CDR3: TGTGCCAGCAACTCAACCGGGGGGGATACGCAGTATTTT.

The gene calls are TRBV10-3 and TRBJ2-1, with D maybe TRBD2 (7 bases). V was cut by 2 bases and J by 5 bases, with 16 bases left in between. Germline V gives CDR1 ENHRY, CDR2 SYGVKD. This CDR3 is 16 amino acids long. Here the CDR3 reads CAISENWGGRNNEQFF. The CDR3 nucleotides are TGTGCCATCAGTGAGAATTGGGGGGGCCGTAACAATGAGCAGTTCTTC.

The chain recombines TRBV28 with TRBJ2-5, with TRBD2 as a possible D gene (6 bases). V was shortened by 4 bases and J by 3 bases, with 12 bases between the two germline ends. The CDR3 sequence is 14 residues long. Germline CDR1 MDHEN, CDR2 SYDVKM. CDR3 loop: CASSSRPGEETQYF. The CDR3 DNA follows: TGTGCCAGCAGTTCAAGACCGGGAGAAGAGACCCAGTACTTC.

V usage is TRBV25-1 and J usage is TRBJ1-6; D not certain. The CDR3 covers 12 residues. V gave up 3 bases and J gave up 8 bases, with 5 bases separating them. The germline gives CDR1 MGHDK, CDR2 SYGVNS. The CDR3 DNA reads TGTGCCAGCAGTGATCCCGATTCACCCCTCCACTTT. Encoded protein: CASSDPDSPLHF.

This rearrangement joins TRBV4-2 to TRBJ2-5; TRBD2 aligns across 10 bases. The CDR3 spans 16 residues. From germline, CDR1 is LGHNA and CDR2 YNFKEQ. Trimming took 0 bases from V and 7 from J; bases not matched to a gene: 8. The CDR3 DNA follows: TGTGCCAGCAGCCAAGAATCCAGCGGGGGGGCCGGGACCCAGTACTTC. This translates into CASSQESSGGAGTQYF.

This chain joins TRBV14 and TRBJ1-2; maybe TRBD1 (5 bases). The germline V gene encodes CDR1 SGHDN and CDR2 FVKESK. The CDR3 length is 15 residues. The V end lost 4 bases, the J end lost 2 bases, and 14 bases lay between the germline ends. CDR3 nucleotides: TGTGCCAGCAGCCCCCATCGTGCAGGGAACTATGGCTACACCTTC. Translated, it gives CASSPHRAGNYGYTF.

The chain links TRBV4-2 to TRBJ1-5; the D gene is possibly TRBD1 (5 bases). Per germline, CDR1 LGHNA and CDR2 YNFKEQ. This CDR3 region has 14 residues. V shed 4 bases and J shed 6 bases, with 13 bases lying between them. The CDR3 sequence: CASSRFGGGQPQHF. CDR3 in DNA: TGTGCCAGCAGCCGTTTCGGGGGAGGTCAGCCCCAGCATTTT.

V is TRBV4-1 and J is TRBJ2-7, with 9 nucleotides matching TRBD2. This CDR3 is built from 15 residues. V dropped 4 bases and J dropped 2; count of bases not matched to a gene: 6. CDR1 and CDR2 from the germline V gene are MGHRA and YSYEKL. This CDR3 reads CASSPVAGAPYEQYF. DNA for the CDR3: TGCGCCAGCAGCCCGGTAGCGGGAGCCCCCTACGAGCAGTACTTC.

CDR3 loop: CASSLALGQEAEQYF. CDR3 nucleotide sequence: TGTGCCAGCAGTTTAGCTCTCGGACAGGAGGCCGAGCAGTACTTC. The chain uses TRBV28 and TRBJ2-7; 7 bases map to TRBD1. Looked up from germline, CDR1 is MDHEN and CDR2 is SYDVKM. CDR3 length: 15 residues. Trimming at V came to 2 bases and at J to 6 bases, leaving 10 bases not matched to a gene.

The chain uses TRBV11-2 and TRBJ2-5; 7 nucleotides line up with TRBD2. The end of the DNA is better explained by TRBJ2-7, so the J call may be wrong. The CDR3 extends over 15 amino acids. Per the germline V gene, CDR1 is SGHAT and CDR2 is FQNNGV. This CDR3 reads CASSLGSGILDEQYF. CDR3 in DNA: TGTGCCAGCAGCTTAGGGAGCGGGATTTTGGACGAGCAGTACTTC.

V usage is TRBV29-1 and J usage is TRBJ2-3; a weak D match, TRBD2 (7 bases). Trimming pared 3 bases from V and 4 bases from J, leaving 11 bases between. The germline V gene encodes CDR1 SQVTM and CDR2 ANQGSEA. This CDR3 comprises 13 residues. The CDR3 coding sequence is TGCAGCGTTGATAGGGGGGGGGCAGATACGCAGTATTTT. This gives the protein CSVDRGGADTQYF.

This chain uses TRBV15 with TRBJ1-3; D is undetermined. Germline V gene lookup returns CDR1 LNHNV and CDR2 YYDKDF (reference sequence). V was shortened by 0 bases and J by 0 bases, with 6 bases between the two germline ends. The CDR3 has 15 amino acids. CDR3 nucleotide sequence: TGTGCCACCAGCAGAGATGGGAGCTCTGGAAACACCATATATTTT. This codes for CATSRDGSSGNTIYF.

The V and J genes are TRBV28 and TRBJ2-3, with D possibly being TRBD2 (5 bases). The CDR3 has 15 residues. The germline gives CDR1 MDHEN, CDR2 SYDVKM. Trimming took off 6 bases at V and 4 bases at J, with 17 bases between the two ends. For the CDR3, the DNA is TGTGCCAGCAGATCCTCTCTCGGGGTCCCAGATACGCAGTATTTT. It yields the protein CASRSSLGVPDTQYF.

This chain joins TRBV9 and TRBJ2-2, with a tentative D call TRBD1 (6 bases). Germline lookup yields CDR1 SGDLS and CDR2 YYNGEE. V shed 4 bases and J shed 3 bases, with 19 bases lying between them. This CDR3 spans 17 amino acids. The CDR3 DNA reads TGTGCCAGCAGCAGACCCGGGACACGGGAACACACCGGGGAGCTGTTTTTT. This gives the protein CASSRPGTREHTGELFF. Full variable domain (rest looked up from reference TRBV9 and TRBJ2-2): DSGVTQTPKHLITATGQRVTLRCSPRSGDLSVYWYQQSLDQGLQFLIQYYNGEERAKGNILERFSAQQFPDLHSELNLSSLELGDSALYFCASSRPGTREHTGELFFGEGSRLTVL.